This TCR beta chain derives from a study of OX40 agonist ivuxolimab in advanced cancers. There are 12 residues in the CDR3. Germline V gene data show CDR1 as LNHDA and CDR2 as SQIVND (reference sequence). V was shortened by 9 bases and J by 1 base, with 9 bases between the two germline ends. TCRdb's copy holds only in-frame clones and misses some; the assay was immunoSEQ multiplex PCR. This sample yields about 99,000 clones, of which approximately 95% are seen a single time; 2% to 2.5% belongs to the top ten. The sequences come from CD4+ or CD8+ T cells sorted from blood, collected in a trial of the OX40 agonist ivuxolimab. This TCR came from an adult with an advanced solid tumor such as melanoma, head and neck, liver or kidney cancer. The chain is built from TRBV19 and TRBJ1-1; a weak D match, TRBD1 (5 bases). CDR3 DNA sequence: TGTGCCAGCCTTCAGGGGAACACTGAAGCTTTCTTT. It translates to CASLQGNTEAFF.